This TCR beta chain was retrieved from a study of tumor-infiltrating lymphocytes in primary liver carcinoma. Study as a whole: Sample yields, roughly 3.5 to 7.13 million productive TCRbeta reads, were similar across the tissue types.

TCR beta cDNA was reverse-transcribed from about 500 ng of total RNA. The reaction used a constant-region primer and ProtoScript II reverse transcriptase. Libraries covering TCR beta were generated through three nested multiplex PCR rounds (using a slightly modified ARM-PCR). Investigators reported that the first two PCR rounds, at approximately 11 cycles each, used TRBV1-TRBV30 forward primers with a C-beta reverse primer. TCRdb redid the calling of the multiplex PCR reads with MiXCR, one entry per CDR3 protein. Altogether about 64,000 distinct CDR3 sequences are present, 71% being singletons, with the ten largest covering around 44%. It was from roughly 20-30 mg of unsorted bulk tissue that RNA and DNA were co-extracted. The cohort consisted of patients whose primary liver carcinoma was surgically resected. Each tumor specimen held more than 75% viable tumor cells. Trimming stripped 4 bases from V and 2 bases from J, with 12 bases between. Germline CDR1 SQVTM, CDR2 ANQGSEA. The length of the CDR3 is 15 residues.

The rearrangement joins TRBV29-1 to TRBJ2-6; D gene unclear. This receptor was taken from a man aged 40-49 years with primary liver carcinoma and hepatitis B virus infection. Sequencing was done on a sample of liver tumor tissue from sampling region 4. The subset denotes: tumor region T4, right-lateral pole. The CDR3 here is CSVGWADPGANVLTF. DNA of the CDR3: TGCAGCGTTGGTTGGGCAGACCCTGGGGCCAACGTCCTGACTTTC.